This record looks at one T cell receptor (beta chain) sequence and its context. The data derive from a study of control samples from healthy donors and cancer patients. Unmatched junction bases numbered 4, after V lost 3 bases and J lost 3 bases. Looked up from germline, CDR1 is MNHNS and CDR2 is SASEGT. CDR3 length: 14 residues. TCRdb's table, derived via immunoSEQ multiplex PCR, lists solely in-frame clones and lacks some. The table has 180,000 or so clones, roughly 91% seen once. The chain joins TRBV6-1 to TRBJ2-7; 8 nucleotides match TRBD1. Material for sequencing was blood. The TCR sequence derives from a woman in her thirties in good health. The CDR3 DNA sequence: TGTGCCAGCAGTGACGGGACAGGTTACTACGAGCAGTACTTC. Amino acids: CASSDGTGYYEQYF.